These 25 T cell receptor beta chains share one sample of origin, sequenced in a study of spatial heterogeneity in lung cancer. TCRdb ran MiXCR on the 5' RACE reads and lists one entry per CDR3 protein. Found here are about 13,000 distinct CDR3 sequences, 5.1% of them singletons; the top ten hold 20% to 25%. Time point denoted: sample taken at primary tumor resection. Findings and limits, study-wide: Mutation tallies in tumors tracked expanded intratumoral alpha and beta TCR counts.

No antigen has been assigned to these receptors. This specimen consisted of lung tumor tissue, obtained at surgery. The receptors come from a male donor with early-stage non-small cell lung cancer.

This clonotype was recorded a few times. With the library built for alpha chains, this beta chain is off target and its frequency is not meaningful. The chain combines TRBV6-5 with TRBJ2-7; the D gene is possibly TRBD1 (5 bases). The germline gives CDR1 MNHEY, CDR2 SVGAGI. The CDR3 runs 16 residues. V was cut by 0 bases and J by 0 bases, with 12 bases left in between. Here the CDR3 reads CASSYSGTGPSYEQYF. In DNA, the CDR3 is TGTGCCAGCAGTTACTCGGGAACAGGTCCCTCCTACGAGCAGTACTTC.

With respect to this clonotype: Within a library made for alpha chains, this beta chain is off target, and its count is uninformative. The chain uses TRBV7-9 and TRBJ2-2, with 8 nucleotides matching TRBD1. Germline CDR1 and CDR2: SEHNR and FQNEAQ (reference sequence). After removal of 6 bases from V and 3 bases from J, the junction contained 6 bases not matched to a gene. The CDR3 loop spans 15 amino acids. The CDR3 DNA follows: TGTGCCAGCAGGCGCTCAGGGGGCTACACCGGGGAGCTGTTTTTT. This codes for CASRRSGGYTGELFF.

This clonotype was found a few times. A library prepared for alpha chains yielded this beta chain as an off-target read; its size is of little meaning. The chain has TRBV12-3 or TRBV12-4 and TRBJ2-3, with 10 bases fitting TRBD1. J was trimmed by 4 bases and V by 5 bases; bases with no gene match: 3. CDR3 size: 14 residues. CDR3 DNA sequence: TGTGCCAGCAGTCCCGGGACAGGGGCAGATACGCAGTATTTT. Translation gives CASSPGTGADTQYF.

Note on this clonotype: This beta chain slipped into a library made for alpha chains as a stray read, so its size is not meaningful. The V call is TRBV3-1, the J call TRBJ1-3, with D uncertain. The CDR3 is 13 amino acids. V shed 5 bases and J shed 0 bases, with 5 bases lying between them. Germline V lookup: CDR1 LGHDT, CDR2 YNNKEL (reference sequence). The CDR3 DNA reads TGTGCCAGCAGCAAGAGCTCTGGAAACACCATATATTTT. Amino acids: CASSKSSGNTIYF.

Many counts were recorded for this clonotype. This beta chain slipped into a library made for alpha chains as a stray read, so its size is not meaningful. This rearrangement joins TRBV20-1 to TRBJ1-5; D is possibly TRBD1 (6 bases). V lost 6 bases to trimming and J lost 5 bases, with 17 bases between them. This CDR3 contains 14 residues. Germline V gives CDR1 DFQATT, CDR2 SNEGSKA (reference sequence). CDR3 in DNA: TGCAGTGCCCCAACCGGGGGGGCCCATCAGCCCCAGCATTTT. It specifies CSAPTGGAHQPQHF.

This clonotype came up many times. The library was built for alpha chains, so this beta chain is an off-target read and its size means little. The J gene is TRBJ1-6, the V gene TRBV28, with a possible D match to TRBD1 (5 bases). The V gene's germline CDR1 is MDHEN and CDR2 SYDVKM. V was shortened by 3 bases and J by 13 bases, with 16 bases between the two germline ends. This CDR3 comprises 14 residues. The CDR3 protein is CASSFRDPGPPLHF. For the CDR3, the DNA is TGTGCCAGCAGTTTCCGGGACCCCGGGCCCCCCCTCCACTTT.

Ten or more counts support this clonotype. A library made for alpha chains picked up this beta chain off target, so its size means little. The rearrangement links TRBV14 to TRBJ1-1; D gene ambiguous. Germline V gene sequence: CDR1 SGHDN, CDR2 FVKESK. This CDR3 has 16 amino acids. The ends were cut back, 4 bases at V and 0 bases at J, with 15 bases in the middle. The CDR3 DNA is TGTGCCAGCAGCCCCCGACGGCAAGCCATGAACACTGAAGCTTTCTTT. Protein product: CASSPRRQAMNTEAFF.

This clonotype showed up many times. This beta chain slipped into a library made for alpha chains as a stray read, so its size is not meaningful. The CDR3 sequence is CASSQDSTQGSYEQYF. The CDR3 bases are TGCGCCAGCAGCCAAGATTCAACGCAGGGGTCCTACGAGCAGTACTTC. This chain joins TRBV4-1 and TRBJ2-7; D is possibly TRBD1 (6 bases). Germline V gives CDR1 MGHRA, CDR2 YSYEKL. With 0 bases removed from V and 1 base from J, the gap between germline ends came to 13 bases. CDR3 length equals 16 residues.

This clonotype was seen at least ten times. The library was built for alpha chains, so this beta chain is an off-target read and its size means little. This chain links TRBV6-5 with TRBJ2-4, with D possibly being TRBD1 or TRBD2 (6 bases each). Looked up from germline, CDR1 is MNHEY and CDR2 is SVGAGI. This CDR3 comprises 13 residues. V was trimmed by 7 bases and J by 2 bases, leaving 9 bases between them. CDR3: CASKGGTKNIQYF. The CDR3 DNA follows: TGTGCCAGCAAAGGGGGGACCAAAAACATTCAGTACTTC.

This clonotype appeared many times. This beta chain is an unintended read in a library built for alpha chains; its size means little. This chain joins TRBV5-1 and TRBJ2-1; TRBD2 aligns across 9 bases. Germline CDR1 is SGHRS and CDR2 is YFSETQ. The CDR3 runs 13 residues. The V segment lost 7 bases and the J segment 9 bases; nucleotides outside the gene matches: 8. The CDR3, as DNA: TGCGCCAGCTCTGAGCGGGAGGCGGGTGAGCAGTTCTTC. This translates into CASSEREAGEQFF.

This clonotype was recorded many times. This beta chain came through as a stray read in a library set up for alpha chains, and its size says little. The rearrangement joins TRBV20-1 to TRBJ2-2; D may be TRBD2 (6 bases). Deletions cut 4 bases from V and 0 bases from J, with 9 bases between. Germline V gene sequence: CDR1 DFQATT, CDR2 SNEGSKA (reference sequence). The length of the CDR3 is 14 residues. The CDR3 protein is CSANPGANTGELFF. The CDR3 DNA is TGCAGTGCTAATCCGGGGGCGAACACCGGGGAGCTGTTTTTT.

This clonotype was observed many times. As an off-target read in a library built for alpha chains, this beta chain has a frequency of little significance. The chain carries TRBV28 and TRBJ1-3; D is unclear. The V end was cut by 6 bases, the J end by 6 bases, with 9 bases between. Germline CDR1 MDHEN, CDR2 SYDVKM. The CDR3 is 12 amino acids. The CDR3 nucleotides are TGTGCCAGCAGCCCAGGAGAAAACACCATATATTTT. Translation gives CASSPGENTIYF. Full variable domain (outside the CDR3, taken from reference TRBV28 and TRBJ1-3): DVKVTQSSRYLVKRTGEKVFLECVQDMDHENMFWYRQDPGLGLRLIYFSYDVKMKEKGDIPEGYSVSREKKERFSLILESASTNQTSMYLCASSPGENTIYFGEGSWLTVV.

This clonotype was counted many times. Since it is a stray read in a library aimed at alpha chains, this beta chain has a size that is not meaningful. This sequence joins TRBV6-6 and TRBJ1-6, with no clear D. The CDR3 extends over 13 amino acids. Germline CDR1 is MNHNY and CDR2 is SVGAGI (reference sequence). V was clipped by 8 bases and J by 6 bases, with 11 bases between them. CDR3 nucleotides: TGTGCCAGCGGACGGGGTGGTAATTCACCCCTCCACTTT. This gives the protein CASGRGGNSPLHF.

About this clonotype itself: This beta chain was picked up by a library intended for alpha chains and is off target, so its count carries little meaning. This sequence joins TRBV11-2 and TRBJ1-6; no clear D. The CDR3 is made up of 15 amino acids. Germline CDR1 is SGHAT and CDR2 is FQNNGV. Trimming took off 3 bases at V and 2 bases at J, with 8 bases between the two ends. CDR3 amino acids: CASSLEPAYNSPLHF. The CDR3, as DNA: TGTGCCAGCAGCTTGGAGCCAGCCTATAATTCACCCCTCCACTTT.

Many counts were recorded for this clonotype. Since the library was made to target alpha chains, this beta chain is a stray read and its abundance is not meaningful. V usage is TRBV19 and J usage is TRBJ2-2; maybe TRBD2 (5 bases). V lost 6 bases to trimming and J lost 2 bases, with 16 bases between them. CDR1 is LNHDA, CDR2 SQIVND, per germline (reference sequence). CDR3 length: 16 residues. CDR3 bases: TGTGCCAGTAGCCCAACGGGGTTGCGCAACACCGGGGAGCTGTTTTTT. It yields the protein CASSPTGLRNTGELFF.

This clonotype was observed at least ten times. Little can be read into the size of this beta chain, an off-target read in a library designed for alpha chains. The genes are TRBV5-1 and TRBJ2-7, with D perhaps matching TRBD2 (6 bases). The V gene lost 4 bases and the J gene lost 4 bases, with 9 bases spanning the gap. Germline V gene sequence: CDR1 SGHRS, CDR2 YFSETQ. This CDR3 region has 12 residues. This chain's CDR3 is CASSGGVYEQYF. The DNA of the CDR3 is TGCGCCAGCAGCGGAGGGGTTTACGAGCAGTACTTC.

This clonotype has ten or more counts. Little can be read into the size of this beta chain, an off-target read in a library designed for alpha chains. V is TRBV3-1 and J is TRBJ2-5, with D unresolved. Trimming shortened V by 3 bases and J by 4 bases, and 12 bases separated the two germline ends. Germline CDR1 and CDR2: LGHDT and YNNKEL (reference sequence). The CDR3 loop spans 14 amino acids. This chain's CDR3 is CASSQDYGRETQYF. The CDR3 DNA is TGTGCCAGCAGCCAGGATTACGGTCGAGAGACCCAGTACTTC.

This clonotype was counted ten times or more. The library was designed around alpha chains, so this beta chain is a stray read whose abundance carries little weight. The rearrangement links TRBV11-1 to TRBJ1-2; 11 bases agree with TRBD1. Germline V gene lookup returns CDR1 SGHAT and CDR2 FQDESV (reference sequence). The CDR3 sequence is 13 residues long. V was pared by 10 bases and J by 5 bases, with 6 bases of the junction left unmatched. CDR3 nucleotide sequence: TGTGCCACCCGAGGACAGGGGGCATATGGCTACACCTTC. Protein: CATRGQGAYGYTF.

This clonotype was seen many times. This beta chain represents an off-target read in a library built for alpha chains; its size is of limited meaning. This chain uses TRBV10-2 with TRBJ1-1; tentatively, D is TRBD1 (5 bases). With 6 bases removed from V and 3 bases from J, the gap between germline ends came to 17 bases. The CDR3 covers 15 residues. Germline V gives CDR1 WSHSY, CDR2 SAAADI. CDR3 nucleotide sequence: TGCGCCAGCAGCGGTGGGGCTCCGAAGGACACTGAAGCTTTCTTT. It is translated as CASSGGAPKDTEAFF.

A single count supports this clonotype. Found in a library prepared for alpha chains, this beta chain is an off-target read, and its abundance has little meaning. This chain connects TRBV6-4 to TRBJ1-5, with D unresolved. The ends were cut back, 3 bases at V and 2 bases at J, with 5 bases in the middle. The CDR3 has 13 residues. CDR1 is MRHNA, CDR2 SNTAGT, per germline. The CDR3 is CASSEGRNQPQHF. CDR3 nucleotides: TGTGCCAGCAGTGAAGGGCGCAATCAGCCCCAGCATTTT.

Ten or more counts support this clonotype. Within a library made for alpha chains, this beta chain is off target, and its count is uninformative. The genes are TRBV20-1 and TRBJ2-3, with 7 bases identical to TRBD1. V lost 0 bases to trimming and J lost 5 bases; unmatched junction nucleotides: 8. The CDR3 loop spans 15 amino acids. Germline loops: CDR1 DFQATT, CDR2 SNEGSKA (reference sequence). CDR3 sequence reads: CSAREGGEVGDTQYF. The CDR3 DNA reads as TGCAGTGCTAGAGAAGGGGGCGAGGTCGGAGATACGCAGTATTTT.

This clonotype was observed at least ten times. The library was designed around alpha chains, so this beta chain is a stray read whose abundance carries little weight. The chain's CDR3 is CASRPDRGRRAEKLFF. The CDR3 DNA reads TGTGCCAGCAGACCGGACAGGGGGCGTCGGGCGGAAAAACTGTTTTTT. The J gene is TRBJ1-4, the V gene TRBV28; TRBD1 matches at 11 bases. The CDR3 contains 16 residues. In germline, CDR1 is MDHEN, CDR2 SYDVKM. Unmatched junction bases numbered 11, after V lost 6 bases and J lost 8 bases.

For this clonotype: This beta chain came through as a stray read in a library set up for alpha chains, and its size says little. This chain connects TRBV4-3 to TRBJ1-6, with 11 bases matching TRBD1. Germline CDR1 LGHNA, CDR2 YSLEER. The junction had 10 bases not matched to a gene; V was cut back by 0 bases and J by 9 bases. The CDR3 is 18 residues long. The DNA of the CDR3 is TGCGCCAGCAGCCAAGATCCCTCCGGGACAGGGGGTCGTTCACCCCTCCACTTT. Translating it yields CASSQDPSGTGGRSPLHF.

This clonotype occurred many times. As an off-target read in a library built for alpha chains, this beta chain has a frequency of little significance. Here the CDR3 reads CASSHNRDSASPLHF. The DNA for the CDR3 is TGCGCCAGCAGCCACAACCGGGACAGTGCTTCACCCCTCCACTTT. The chain is built from TRBV4-3 and TRBJ1-6; 7 bases line up with TRBD1. The CDR3 runs 15 residues. The trim removed 3 bases at V and 9 bases at J, leaving 8 bases unmatched. Germline V gene lookup returns CDR1 LGHNA and CDR2 YSLEER.

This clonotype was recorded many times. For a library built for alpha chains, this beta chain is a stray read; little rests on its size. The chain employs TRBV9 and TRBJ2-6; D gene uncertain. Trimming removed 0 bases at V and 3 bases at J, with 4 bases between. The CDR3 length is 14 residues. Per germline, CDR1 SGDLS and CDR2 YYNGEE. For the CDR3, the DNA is TGTGCCAGCAGCGTAGATGGTGGGGCCAACGTCCTGACTTTC. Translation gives CASSVDGGANVLTF.